Below are 5 T cell receptor beta chains sequenced from a single sample in a study of T cell responses to AZD1222 COVID-19 vaccine. Produced via immunoSEQ multiplex PCR; TCRdb's table is partial and in-frame only. This table has some 120,000 clones, roughly nine tenths appearing once. The specimen comprised peripheral blood, sampled on day 0 of AZD1222 vaccination. Receptors originate from an adult in good health.

The chain uses TRBV13 and TRBJ2-3; tentatively, D is TRBD1 (6 bases). The ends were cut back, 1 base at V and 7 bases at J, with 21 bases in the middle. Germline V CDR1 and CDR2: PRHDT, FYEKMQ (reference sequence). The CDR3 is 17 residues long. CDR3 amino acids: CASSLDQGPSGLHTQYF. CDR3 DNA: TGTGCCAGCAGCTTAGATCAGGGGCCGTCAGGGTTACATACGCAGTATTTT. Full variable domain (outside the CDR3, taken from reference TRBV13 and TRBJ2-3): AAGVIQSPRHLIKEKRETATLKCYPIPRHDTVYWYQQGPGQDPQFLISFYEKMQSDKGSIPDRFSAQQFSDYHSELNMSSLELGDSALYFCASSLDQGPSGLHTQYFGPGTRLTVL.

The chain couples TRBV5-1 to TRBJ1-4, with D perhaps TRBD1 (5 bases). From germline, CDR1 is SGHRS and CDR2 YFSETQ. V was clipped by 4 bases and J by 8 bases, with 21 bases between them. This CDR3 has 16 residues. The CDR3 region has the DNA TGCGCCAGCAGCACCAACGCGGGGCGTACATCGGAAAAACTGTTTTTT. This codes for CASSTNAGRTSEKLFF.

The V gene is TRBV27, the J gene TRBJ1-6; D might be TRBD1 (5 bases). From germline, CDR1 is MNHEY and CDR2 SMNVEV (reference sequence). This CDR3 contains 18 residues. V was shortened by 7 bases and J by 0 bases, with 19 bases between the two germline ends. The CDR3 is CASMPSGQPLSYNSPLHF. CDR3 coding DNA: TGTGCCAGCATGCCTTCCGGACAACCCCTCTCCTATAATTCACCCCTCCACTTT.

This clone appeared a few times. This sequence joins TRBV3-1 (or the pseudogene TRBV3-2) and TRBJ2-7; D is possibly TRBD2 (6 bases). The CDR3 has 16 residues. V was shortened by 5 bases and J by 5 bases, with 22 bases between the two germline ends. The germline gives CDR1 LGHDT, CDR2 YNNKEL (reference sequence). The CDR3 DNA sequence: TGTGCCAGCAGCAAGACGTTGGGGCTAGCGCGAGACGAGCAGTACTTC. Its protein is CASSKTLGLARDEQYF.

V is TRBV7-8 and J is TRBJ1-1; 7 positions match TRBD1. The CDR3 consists of 14 residues. With V trimmed by 3 bases and J by 3 bases, 4 bases remained unmatched. Germline values: CDR1 SGHVS, CDR2 FQNEAQ. The CDR3 protein is CASSFRGPDTEAFF. DNA for the CDR3: TGTGCCAGCAGCTTTAGGGGGCCGGACACTGAAGCTTTCTTT.